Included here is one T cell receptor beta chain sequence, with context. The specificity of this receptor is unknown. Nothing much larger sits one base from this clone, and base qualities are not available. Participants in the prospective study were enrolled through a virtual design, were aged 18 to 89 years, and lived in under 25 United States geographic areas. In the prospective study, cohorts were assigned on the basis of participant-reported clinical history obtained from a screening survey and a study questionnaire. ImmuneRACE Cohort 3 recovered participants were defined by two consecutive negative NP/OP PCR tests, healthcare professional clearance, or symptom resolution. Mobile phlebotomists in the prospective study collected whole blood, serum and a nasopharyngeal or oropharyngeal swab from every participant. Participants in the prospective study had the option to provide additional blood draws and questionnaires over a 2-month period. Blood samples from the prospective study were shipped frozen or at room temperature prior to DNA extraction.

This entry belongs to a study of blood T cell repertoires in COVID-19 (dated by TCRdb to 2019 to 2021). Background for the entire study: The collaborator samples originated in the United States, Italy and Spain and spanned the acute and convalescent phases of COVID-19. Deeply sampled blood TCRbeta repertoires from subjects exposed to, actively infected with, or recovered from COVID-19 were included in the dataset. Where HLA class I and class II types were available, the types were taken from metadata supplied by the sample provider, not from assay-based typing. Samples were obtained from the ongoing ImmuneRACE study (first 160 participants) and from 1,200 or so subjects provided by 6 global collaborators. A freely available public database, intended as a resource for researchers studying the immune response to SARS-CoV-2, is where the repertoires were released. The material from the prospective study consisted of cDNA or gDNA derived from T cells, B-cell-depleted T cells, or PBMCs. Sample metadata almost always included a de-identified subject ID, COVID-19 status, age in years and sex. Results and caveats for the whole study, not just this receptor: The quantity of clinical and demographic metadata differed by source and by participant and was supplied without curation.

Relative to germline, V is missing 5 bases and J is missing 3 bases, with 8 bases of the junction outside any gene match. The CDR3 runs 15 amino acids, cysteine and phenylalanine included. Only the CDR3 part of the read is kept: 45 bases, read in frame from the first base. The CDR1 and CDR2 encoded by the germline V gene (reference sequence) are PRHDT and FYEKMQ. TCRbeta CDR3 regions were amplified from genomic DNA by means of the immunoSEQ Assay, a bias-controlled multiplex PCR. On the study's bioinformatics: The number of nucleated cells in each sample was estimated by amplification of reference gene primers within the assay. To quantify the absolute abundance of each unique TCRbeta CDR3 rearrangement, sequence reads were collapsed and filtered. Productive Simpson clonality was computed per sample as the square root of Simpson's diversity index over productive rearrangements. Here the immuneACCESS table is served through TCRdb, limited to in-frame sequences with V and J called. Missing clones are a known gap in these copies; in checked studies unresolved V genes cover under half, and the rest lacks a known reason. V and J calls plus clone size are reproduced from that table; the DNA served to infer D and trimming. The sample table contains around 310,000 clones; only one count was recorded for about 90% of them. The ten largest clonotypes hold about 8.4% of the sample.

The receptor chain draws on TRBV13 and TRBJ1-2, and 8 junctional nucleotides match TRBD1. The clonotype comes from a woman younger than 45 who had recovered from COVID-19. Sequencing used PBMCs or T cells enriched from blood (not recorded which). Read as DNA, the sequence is TGTGCCAGCAGCCCCCGACCGGGACAGGACTATGGCTACACCTTC. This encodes CASSPRPGQDYGYTF.